The 17 T cell receptor beta chains in this list originate from one sample, sequenced in a study of blood T cell repertoires in COVID-19. TCRdb's table, derived via immunoSEQ multiplex PCR, lists solely in-frame clones and lacks some. The table records some 300,000 clones, more than 75% of them present only once. The source material was peripheral blood. These receptors were obtained from a man aged 65 to 85 with acute or convalescent COVID-19.

To note about this clone: The sample carries other DNA sequences with the same CDR3. V usage is TRBV5-6 and J usage is TRBJ2-5; D may be TRBD1 (6 bases). The CDR3 totals 11 residues. V lost 5 bases and J 8 bases, leaving 10 bases between the germline ends. CDR1 and CDR2 from the germline V gene are SGHDT and YYEEEE. The CDR3 protein is CASSRQETQYF. In DNA form, the CDR3 reads TGTGCCAGCAGTAGACAGGAAACCCAGTACTTC.

J is TRBJ1-5 and V is TRBV28; D unresolved. V gave up 4 bases and J gave up 7 bases, with 23 bases separating them. The germline V gene has CDR1 MDHEN and CDR2 SYDVKM. This CDR3 has 17 amino acids. The CDR3 region is CASSSLKLALLEQPQHF. DNA for the CDR3: TGTGCCAGCAGTTCGCTCAAACTGGCGCTCCTAGAACAGCCCCAGCATTTT.

The chain couples TRBV28 to TRBJ1-6; 9 bases align to TRBD1. The CDR3 totals 16 residues. The V and J ends lost 8 bases and 5 bases, in that order; junction bases with no gene match: 10. Germline V gene sequence: CDR1 MDHEN, CDR2 SYDVKM. In nucleotides, the CDR3 is TGTGCCAGCGGCGATAACAGGGGGCGAGATAATTCACCCCTCCACTTT. Its protein product is CASGDNRGRDNSPLHF.

The chain links TRBV11-2 to TRBJ1-1; maybe TRBD1 (5 bases). The V gene's germline CDR1 is SGHAT and CDR2 FQNNGV. This CDR3 is built from 12 residues. The V gene lost 5 bases and the J gene lost 10 bases, with 14 bases spanning the gap. CDR3 DNA: TGTGCCAGCAGCCCGGGACCGGAGGGAGCTTTCTTT. Its protein is CASSPGPEGAFF. Based on the CDR3 plus reference TRBV11-2 and TRBJ1-1, the full variable domain is EAGVAQSPRYKIIEKRQSVAFWCNPISGHATLYWYQQILGQGPKLLIQFQNNGVVDDSQLPKDRFSAERLKGVDSTLKIQPAKLEDSAVYLCASSPGPEGAFFGQGTRLTVV.

Points on this clone: The sample carries other DNA sequences with the same CDR3. The J gene is TRBJ2-5, the V gene TRBV5-1, with TRBD1 matching 10 bases. Germline lookup yields CDR1 SGHRS and CDR2 YFSETQ. V was clipped by 0 bases and J by 3 bases; unmatched bases: 2. The CDR3 loop spans 15 amino acids. The CDR3, as DNA: TGCGCCAGCAGCTTGGGTGGGACAGGGGAAGAGACCCAGTACTTC. Translating gives CASSLGGTGEETQYF.

V usage is TRBV4-1 and J usage is TRBJ2-7, with 7 positions matching TRBD1. V shed 0 bases and J 4 bases; nucleotides not matched to a gene: 3. Germline values: CDR1 MGHRA, CDR2 YSYEKL. This CDR3 is 14 amino acids long. This CDR3 reads CASSQDGRGYEQYF. The CDR3 coding sequence is TGCGCCAGCAGCCAAGATGGCAGGGGGTACGAGCAGTACTTC.

V and J are TRBV6-6 and TRBJ1-1; D is perhaps TRBD1 (5 bases). V lost 2 bases to trimming and J lost 7 bases, with 5 bases between them. The CDR3 totals 11 residues. Germline assignment: CDR1 MNHNY and CDR2 SVGAGI (reference sequence). The CDR3 sequence is CASSYDSEAFF. CDR3 DNA sequence: TGTGCCAGCAGTTACGACAGTGAAGCTTTCTTT.

This clone was seen once. V gene TRBV30 combines with J gene TRBJ2-2; 9 bases map to TRBD1. This CDR3 is built from 12 residues. Germline values: CDR1 GTSNPN, CDR2 SVGIG (reference sequence). V shed 8 bases, J shed 6 bases, and the junction held 4 bases outside the gene matches. CDR3: CAKDRGPGELFF. The DNA of the CDR3 is TGTGCCAAGGACAGGGGTCCCGGGGAGCTGTTTTTT.

The chain recombines TRBV7-2 with TRBJ1-3; D is unclear. Germline lookup yields CDR1 SGHTA and CDR2 FQGNSA. This CDR3 region has 13 residues. Trimming removed 1 base from V and 4 bases from J, with 5 bases in between. CDR3 nucleotide sequence: TGTGCCAGCAGCTTAGGAGTAGGAAACACCATATATTTT. It yields the protein CASSLGVGNTIYF.

Details on this clone: This sample includes further DNA sequences coding for the same CDR3. This chain links TRBV2 with TRBJ1-5; 8 bases fit TRBD1. CDR3 size: 13 residues. With V trimmed by 6 bases and J by 2 bases, 0 bases remained unmatched. Germline CDR1 SNHLY, CDR2 FYNNEI. The CDR3 nucleotides read TGTGCCAGCAGGGACAGGGGCAATCAGCCCCAGCATTTT. This encodes CASRDRGNQPQHF.

The rearrangement joins TRBV6-2 or TRBV6-3 to TRBJ1-4, with D perhaps TRBD1 (6 bases). There are 13 residues in the CDR3. V was pared by 2 bases and J by 8 bases, with 9 bases between. Germline V gene lookup returns CDR1 MNHEY and CDR2 SVGEGT. The CDR3 nucleotides are TGTGCCAGCAGTTACGGGGGCTCGGAAAAACTGTTTTTT. Amino acids: CASSYGGSEKLFF.

The rearrangement uses TRBV4-3 and TRBJ1-4; perhaps TRBD1 as D (6 bases). Per the germline V gene, CDR1 is LGHNA and CDR2 is YSLEER. V was cut by 1 base and J by 6 bases, with 15 bases left in between. This CDR3 contains 16 residues. CDR3 amino acids: CASSQARQAGYEKLFF. Here the CDR3 DNA reads TGCGCCAGCAGCCAAGCCCGACAGGCTGGTTATGAAAAACTGTTTTTT.

Written as DNA, the CDR3 is TGTGCCAGCAGCCCTAGCGGGGGGAGCCAAGAGACCCAGTACTTC. This encodes CASSPSGGSQETQYF. The rearrangement joins TRBV5-4 to TRBJ2-5; 11 bases fit TRBD2. The germline V gene encodes CDR1 SGHNT and CDR2 YYREEE (reference sequence). The CDR3 totals 15 residues. The junction had 3 bases not matched to a gene; V was cut back by 4 bases and J by 1 base.

The rearrangement joins TRBV5-1 to TRBJ2-3; 7 bases map to TRBD2. The V and J ends lost 1 base and 2 bases, in that order; junction bases with no gene match: 10. Germline V CDR1 and CDR2: SGHRS, YFSETQ. CDR3 length: 17 residues. CDR3 coding DNA: TGCGCCAGCAGCTTGTCTGCTAGCGGCTTTTACACAGATACGCAGTATTTT. Its translation is CASSLSASGFYTDTQYF.

The chain employs TRBV10-3 and TRBJ1-1; 7 nucleotides align to TRBD1. The CDR3 runs to 12 residues. The V and J ends lost 4 bases and 10 bases, in that order; junction bases with no gene match: 6. The germline V gene has CDR1 ENHRY and CDR2 SYGVKD. The CDR3 here is CAISGTTGRAFF. The CDR3 DNA reads as TGTGCCATCAGTGGAACGACAGGGCGAGCTTTCTTT.

This chain connects TRBV7-9 to TRBJ1-1; TRBD1 agrees at 7 bases. This CDR3 is 14 amino acids long. Unmatched junction bases numbered 6, after V lost 3 bases and J lost 5 bases. CDR1 SEHNR and CDR2 FQNEAQ come from the germline V gene (reference sequence). The CDR3 DNA is TGTGCCAGCAGCTTCCTTGCCAGGGGGACTGAAGCTTTCTTT. Amino acids: CASSFLARGTEAFF. The full variable domain, in which reference TRBV7-9 and TRBJ1-1 provide the parts outside the CDR3, is DTGVSQNPRHKITKRGQNVTFRCDPISEHNRLYWYRQTLGQGPEFLTYFQNEAQLEKSRLLSDRFSAERPKGSFSTLEIQRTEQGDSAMYLCASSFLARGTEAFFGQGTRLTVV.

The chain links TRBV5-1 to TRBJ2-7, with TRBD2 identical over 11 bases. The CDR3 covers 15 residues. The ends lost 5 bases at V and 0 bases at J; junction bases unmatched: 4. Per the germline V gene, CDR1 is SGHRS and CDR2 is YFSETQ. CDR3 amino acids: CASRTSGTISYEQYF. The CDR3 DNA sequence: TGCGCCAGCAGGACTAGCGGGACGATCTCCTACGAGCAGTACTTC. Full variable domain (rest looked up from reference TRBV5-1 and TRBJ2-7): KAGVTQTPRYLIKTRGQQVTLSCSPISGHRSVSWYQQTPGQGLQFLFEYFSETQRNKGNFPGRFSGRQFSNSRSEMNVSTLELGDSALYLCASRTSGTISYEQYFGPGTRLTVT.